A single sample gave rise to the 14 T cell receptor beta chains below, sequenced in a study of T cells in Graves' hyperthyroidism and ophthalmopathy. RNA transcripts served as the template for amplifying TCR beta CDR3 regions. First-round RT-PCR of the TCR CDR3 relied on the HTBI primer set. TCRdb recomputed calls from the multiplex PCR reads with MiXCR, one row per CDR3 protein. The sample has about 420,000 distinct CDR3 sequences; approximately 14% are singletons. The sample consisted of blood. The receptor set was obtained from a woman younger than 30 with Graves' hyperthyroidism.

This clonotype was observed at least ten times. This rearrangement joins TRBV7-2 to TRBJ2-7; 12 nucleotides align to TRBD2. V dropped 1 base and J dropped 7; count of bases not matched to a gene: 14. The CDR3 is 18 residues long. CDR1 and CDR2 (germline): SGHTA, FQGNSA. CDR3 sequence (DNA): TGTGCCAGCAGCTTAGTGGGGACTAGCGGGTTTCGGGGTGGGGAGCAGTACTTC. It codes for CASSLVGTSGFRGGEQYF.

The sample holds many counts of this clonotype. The rearrangement joins TRBV28 to TRBJ1-2, with 7 nucleotides matching TRBD1. The V and J ends lost 10 bases and 3 bases, in that order; junction bases with no gene match: 8. There are 13 residues in the CDR3. In germline, CDR1 is MDHEN, CDR2 SYDVKM. CDR3 in DNA: TGTGCCACCATGGACAGGTCCGACTATGGCTACACCTTC. Translated, it gives CATMDRSDYGYTF.

The chain couples TRBV9 to TRBJ2-4; tentative D call: TRBD2 (6 bases). This CDR3 is 13 amino acids long. CDR1 is SGDLS, CDR2 YYNGEE, per germline. V lost 2 bases and J lost 8, with 11 bases in between. This chain's CDR3 is CASSVSGTDIQYF. The CDR3 nucleotides are TGTGCCAGCAGCGTTTCCGGGACTGACATTCAGTACTTC.

This clonotype was seen ten or more times. J is TRBJ2-3 and V is TRBV28; D perhaps matches TRBD2 (6 bases). The V and J ends lost 1 base and 2 bases respectively, with 13 bases between them. Looked up from germline, CDR1 is MDHEN and CDR2 is SYDVKM. The CDR3 sequence is 16 residues long. In nucleotides, the CDR3 is TGTGCCAGCAGTTTATTGTTTGCTAGCGCCACAGATACGCAGTATTTT. Translation gives CASSLLFASATDTQYF.

V gene TRBV20-1 combines with J gene TRBJ2-1; 13 nucleotides match TRBD2. CDR1 and CDR2 from the germline V gene are DFQATT and SNEGSKA (reference sequence). The CDR3 consists of 18 residues. Trimming cost V 5 bases and J 0 bases; bases outside gene matches: 10. The CDR3: CSAPILAGGTSSYNEQFF. The CDR3 DNA is TGCAGTGCTCCGATACTAGCGGGAGGGACGAGCTCCTACAATGAGCAGTTCTTC.

This clonotype was seen at least ten times. This chain uses TRBV7-2 with TRBJ1-2, with TRBD1 matching over 8 bases. The CDR3 is 15 amino acids. The V and J ends lost 5 bases and 7 bases, in that order; junction bases with no gene match: 12. Germline CDR1 reads SGHTA; CDR2 reads FQGNSA. In nucleotides, the CDR3 is TGTGCCAGCAGCCCCCTCGCGCAGGGGGCAGGTGGCTACACCTTC. This codes for CASSPLAQGAGGYTF.

This clonotype has at least ten counts. The chain has TRBV2 and TRBJ2-2; no firm D call. The CDR3 sequence is 13 residues long. Per the germline V gene, CDR1 is SNHLY and CDR2 is FYNNEI. Trimming stripped 7 bases from V and 3 bases from J, with 9 bases between. This CDR3 is CASIGSHTGELFF. CDR3 nucleotide sequence: TGTGCCAGCATAGGCAGTCACACCGGGGAGCTGTTTTTT.

The rearrangement links TRBV7-9 to TRBJ2-1; 8 bases are shared with TRBD2. Germline CDR1 is SEHNR and CDR2 is FQNEAQ (reference sequence). The CDR3 is 17 residues long. The junction had 16 bases not matched to a gene; V was cut back by 5 bases and J by 7 bases. CDR3 nucleotides: TGTGCCAGCAGCACTAGCGGACGACCGATTAGTTTGAATGAGCAGTTCTTC. Its protein product is CASSTSGRPISLNEQFF.

The table lists this clonotype with many counts. This rearrangement joins TRBV5-1 to TRBJ2-3, with D unresolved. CDR1 SGHRS and CDR2 YFSETQ come from the germline V gene. Trimming stripped 0 bases from V and 4 bases from J, with 9 bases between. The CDR3 runs 14 residues. The chain's CDR3 is CASSLEKPPDTQYF. The CDR3 DNA reads TGCGCCAGCAGCTTGGAAAAACCCCCAGATACGCAGTATTTT.

This clonotype was detected many times. V and J are TRBV11-3 and TRBJ2-1; TRBD2 matches 8 bases. The germline CDR1 and CDR2 sequences are SGHNT and YENEEA. The CDR3 extends over 15 amino acids. The J segment lost 4 bases and the V segment lost 4 bases, leaving 6 bases of the junction unmatched. The CDR3 spells CASSWAGGLYNEQFF. In DNA form, the CDR3 reads TGTGCCAGCAGCTGGGCGGGGGGCCTTTACAATGAGCAGTTCTTC.

This clonotype was seen ten or more times. The gene calls are TRBV28 and TRBJ2-7; a possible D gene is TRBD2 (6 bases). With 2 bases removed from V and 7 bases from J, the gap between germline ends came to 15 bases. The germline V gene encodes CDR1 MDHEN and CDR2 SYDVKM. CDR3 size: 14 residues. The DNA for the CDR3 is TGTGCCAGCAGTTTAGCGGGGACCACGAGGGAGCAGTACTTC. Translation: CASSLAGTTREQYF.

This clonotype appeared many times. The V and J genes are TRBV7-6 and TRBJ2-1, with 12 bases identical to TRBD1. Germline CDR1 reads SGHVS; CDR2 reads FNYEAQ. V lost 2 bases, J lost 7 bases, and 6 bases stayed unmatched. The length of the CDR3 is 16 residues. For the CDR3, the DNA is TGTGCCAGCAGCTTAATGGGACAGGGGGCGGTAAATGAGCAGTTCTTC. It yields the protein CASSLMGQGAVNEQFF.

This chain joins TRBV4-1 and TRBJ1-2; TRBD1 matches 7 bases. The V segment lost 2 bases and the J segment 6 bases; nucleotides outside the gene matches: 9. CDR3 length: 15 residues. Germline V gene data show CDR1 as MGHRA and CDR2 as YSYEKL. The CDR3 here is CASSQYYRGVDGYTF. In nucleotides, the CDR3 is TGCGCCAGCAGCCAATACTACAGGGGAGTCGATGGCTACACCTTC.

This clonotype was seen ten or more times. This chain connects TRBV28 to TRBJ1-2, with D possibly being TRBD1 (6 bases). V was shortened by 6 bases and J by 4 bases, with 15 bases between the two germline ends. From germline, CDR1 is MDHEN and CDR2 SYDVKM. This CDR3 is 14 amino acids long. Here the CDR3 reads CASRQTGQSYGYTF. In nucleotides, the CDR3 is TGTGCCAGCAGACAAACAGGACAGTCCTATGGCTACACCTTC.